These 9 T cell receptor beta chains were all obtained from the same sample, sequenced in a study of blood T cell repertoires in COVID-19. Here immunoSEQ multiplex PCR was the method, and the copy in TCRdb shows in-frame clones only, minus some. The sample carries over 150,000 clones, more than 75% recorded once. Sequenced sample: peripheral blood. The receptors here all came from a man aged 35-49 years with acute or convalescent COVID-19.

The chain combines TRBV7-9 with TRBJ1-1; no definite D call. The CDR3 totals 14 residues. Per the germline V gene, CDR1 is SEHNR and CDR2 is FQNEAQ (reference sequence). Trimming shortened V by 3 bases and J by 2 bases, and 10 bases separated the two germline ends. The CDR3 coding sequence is TGTGCCAGCAGCTTTACCGGGAAAAACACTGAAGCTTTCTTT. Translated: CASSFTGKNTEAFF.

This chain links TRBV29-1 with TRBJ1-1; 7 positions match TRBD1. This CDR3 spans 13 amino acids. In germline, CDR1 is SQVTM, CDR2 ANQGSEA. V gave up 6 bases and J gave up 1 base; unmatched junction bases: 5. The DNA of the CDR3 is TGCAGCGTCCAACAGGGGACGAACACTGAAGCTTTCTTT. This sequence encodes CSVQQGTNTEAFF.

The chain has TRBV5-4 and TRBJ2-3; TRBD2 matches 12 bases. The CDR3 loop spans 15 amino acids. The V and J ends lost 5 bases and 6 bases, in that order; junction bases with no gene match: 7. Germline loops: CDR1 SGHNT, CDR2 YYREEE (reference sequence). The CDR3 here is CASSASGGAGDTQYF. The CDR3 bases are TGTGCCAGCAGTGCTAGCGGGGGGGCAGGGGATACGCAGTATTTT. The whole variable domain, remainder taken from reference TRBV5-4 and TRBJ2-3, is ETGVTQSPTHLIKTRGQQVTLRCSSQSGHNTVSWYQQALGQGPQFIFQYYREEENGRGNFPPRFSGLQFPNYSSELNVNALELDDSALYLCASSASGGAGDTQYFGPGTRLTVL.

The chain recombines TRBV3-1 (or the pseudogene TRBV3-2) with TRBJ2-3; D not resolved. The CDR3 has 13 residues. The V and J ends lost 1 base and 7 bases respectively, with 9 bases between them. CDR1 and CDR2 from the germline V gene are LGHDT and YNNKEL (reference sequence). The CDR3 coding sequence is TGTGCCAGCAGCCAAGTCGCGTCAAATACGCAGTATTTT. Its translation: CASSQVASNTQYF.

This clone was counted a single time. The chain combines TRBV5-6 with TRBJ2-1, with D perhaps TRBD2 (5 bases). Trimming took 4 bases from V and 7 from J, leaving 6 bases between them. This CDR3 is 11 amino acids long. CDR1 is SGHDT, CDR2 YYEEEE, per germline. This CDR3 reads CASSERNEQFF. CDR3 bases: TGTGCCAGCAGCGAGCGGAATGAGCAGTTCTTC.

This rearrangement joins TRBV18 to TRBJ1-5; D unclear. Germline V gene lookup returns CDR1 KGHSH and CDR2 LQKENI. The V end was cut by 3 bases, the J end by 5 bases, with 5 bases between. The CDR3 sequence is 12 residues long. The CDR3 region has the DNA TGTGCCAGCTCACCCCCAGATCAGCCCCAGCATTTT. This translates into CASSPPDQPQHF.

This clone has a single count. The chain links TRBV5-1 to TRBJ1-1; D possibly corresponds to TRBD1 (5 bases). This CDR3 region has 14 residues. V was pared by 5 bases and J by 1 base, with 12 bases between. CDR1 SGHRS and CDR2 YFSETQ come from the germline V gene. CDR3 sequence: CASSGGERNTEAFF. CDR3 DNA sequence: TGCGCCAGCAGTGGGGGGGAGAGGAACACTGAAGCTTTCTTT. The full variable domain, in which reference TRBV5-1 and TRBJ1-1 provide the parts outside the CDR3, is KAGVTQTPRYLIKTRGQQVTLSCSPISGHRSVSWYQQTPGQGLQFLFEYFSETQRNKGNFPGRFSGRQFSNSRSEMNVSTLELGDSALYLCASSGGERNTEAFFGQGTRLTVV.

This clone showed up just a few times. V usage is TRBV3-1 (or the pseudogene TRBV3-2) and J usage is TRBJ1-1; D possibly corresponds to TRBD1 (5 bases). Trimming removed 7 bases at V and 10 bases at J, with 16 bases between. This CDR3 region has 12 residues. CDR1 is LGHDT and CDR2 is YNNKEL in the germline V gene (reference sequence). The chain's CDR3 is CASNRGEGIAFF. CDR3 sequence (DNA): TGTGCCAGCAATCGGGGGGAGGGGATAGCTTTCTTT.

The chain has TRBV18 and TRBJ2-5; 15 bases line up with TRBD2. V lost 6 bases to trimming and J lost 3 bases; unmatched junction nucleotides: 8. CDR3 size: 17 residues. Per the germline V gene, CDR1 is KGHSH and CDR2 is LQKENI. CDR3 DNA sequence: TGTGCCAGCTCCCTGGGACTAGCGGGGGGTCGTGAAGAGACCCAGTACTTC. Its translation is CASSLGLAGGREETQYF.